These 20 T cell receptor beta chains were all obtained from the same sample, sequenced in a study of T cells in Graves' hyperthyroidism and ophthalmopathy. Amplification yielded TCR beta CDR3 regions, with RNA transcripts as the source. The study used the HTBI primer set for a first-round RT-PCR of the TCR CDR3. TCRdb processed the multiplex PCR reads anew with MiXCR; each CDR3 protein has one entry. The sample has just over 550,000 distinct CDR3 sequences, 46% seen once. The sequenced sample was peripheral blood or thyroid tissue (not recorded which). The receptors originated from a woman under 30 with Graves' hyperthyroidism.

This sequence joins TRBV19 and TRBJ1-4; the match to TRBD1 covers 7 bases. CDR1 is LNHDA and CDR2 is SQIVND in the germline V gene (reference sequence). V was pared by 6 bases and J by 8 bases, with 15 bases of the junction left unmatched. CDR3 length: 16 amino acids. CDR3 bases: TGTGCCAGTAGCCCCGGGACAGCTAAGGGGGAGGAAAAACTGTTTTTT. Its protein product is CASSPGTAKGEEKLFF.

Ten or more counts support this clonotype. CDR3 residues: CATSSPRDSNQPQHF. CDR3 bases: TGTGCCACCAGCAGTCCCAGGGATAGCAATCAGCCCCAGCATTTT. The V and J genes are TRBV15 and TRBJ1-5, with a possible D match to TRBD1 (5 bases). Germline lookup yields CDR1 LNHNV and CDR2 YYDKDF (reference sequence). V was trimmed by 3 bases and J by 0 bases, leaving 9 bases between them. This CDR3 has 15 amino acids.

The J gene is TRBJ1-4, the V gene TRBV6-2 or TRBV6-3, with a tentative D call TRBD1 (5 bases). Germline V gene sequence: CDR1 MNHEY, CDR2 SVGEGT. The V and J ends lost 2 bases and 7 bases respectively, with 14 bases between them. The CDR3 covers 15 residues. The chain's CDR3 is CASSYGLRGFEKLFF. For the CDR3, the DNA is TGTGCCAGCAGTTACGGGTTAAGGGGATTTGAAAAACTGTTTTTT.

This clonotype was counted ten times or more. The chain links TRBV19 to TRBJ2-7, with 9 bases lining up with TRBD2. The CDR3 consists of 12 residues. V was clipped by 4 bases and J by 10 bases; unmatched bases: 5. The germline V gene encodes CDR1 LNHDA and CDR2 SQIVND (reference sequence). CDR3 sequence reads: CASSSGRAEQYF. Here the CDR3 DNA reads TGTGCCAGTAGTAGCGGGAGGGCCGAACAGTACTTC.

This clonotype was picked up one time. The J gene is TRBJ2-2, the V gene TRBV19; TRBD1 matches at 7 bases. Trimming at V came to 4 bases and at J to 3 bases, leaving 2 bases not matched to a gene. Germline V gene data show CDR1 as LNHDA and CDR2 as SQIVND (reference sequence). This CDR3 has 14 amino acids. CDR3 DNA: TGTGCCAGTAGTACGACAGGGTACACCGGGGAGCTGTTTTTT. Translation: CASSTTGYTGELFF.

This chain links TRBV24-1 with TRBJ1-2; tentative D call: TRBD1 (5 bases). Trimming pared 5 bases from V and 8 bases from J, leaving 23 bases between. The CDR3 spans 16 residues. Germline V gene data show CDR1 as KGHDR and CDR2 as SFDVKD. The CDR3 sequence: CATSGAGADLYGGYTF. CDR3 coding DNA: TGTGCCACCAGTGGTGCCGGGGCAGACCTCTATGGGGGCTACACCTTC.

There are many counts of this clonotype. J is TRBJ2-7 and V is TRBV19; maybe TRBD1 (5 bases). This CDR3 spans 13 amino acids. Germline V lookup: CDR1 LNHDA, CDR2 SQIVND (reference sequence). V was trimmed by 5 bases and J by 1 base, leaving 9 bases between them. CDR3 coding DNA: TGTGCCAGTAGTCCGGACACATCCTACGAGCAGTACTTC. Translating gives CASSPDTSYEQYF.

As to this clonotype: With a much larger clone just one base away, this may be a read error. The CDR3 bases are TGTGCCACCAGTGAGTCGAAGCCCAGAGGCAATCAGCCCCAGCATTTT. This gives the protein CATSESKPRGNQPQHF. The chain is built from TRBV10-3 and TRBJ1-5; D is unresolved. Germline V gene lookup returns CDR1 ENHRY and CDR2 SYGVKD. CDR3 length: 16 residues.

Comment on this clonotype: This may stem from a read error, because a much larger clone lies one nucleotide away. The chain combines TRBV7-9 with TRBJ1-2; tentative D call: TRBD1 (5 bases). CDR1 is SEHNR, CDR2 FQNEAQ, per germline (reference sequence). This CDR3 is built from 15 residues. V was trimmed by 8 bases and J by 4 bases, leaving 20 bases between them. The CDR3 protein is CASRPTLGRGYGYTF. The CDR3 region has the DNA TGTGCCAGCCGCCCAACACTGGGGCGCGGCTATGGCTACACCTTC. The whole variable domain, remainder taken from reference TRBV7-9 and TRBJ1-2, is DTGVSQNPRHKITKRGQNVTFRCDPISEHNRLYWYRQTLGQGPEFLTYFQNEAQLEKSRLLSDRFSAERPKGSFSTLEIQRTEQGDSAMYLCASRPTLGRGYGYTFGSGTRLTVV.

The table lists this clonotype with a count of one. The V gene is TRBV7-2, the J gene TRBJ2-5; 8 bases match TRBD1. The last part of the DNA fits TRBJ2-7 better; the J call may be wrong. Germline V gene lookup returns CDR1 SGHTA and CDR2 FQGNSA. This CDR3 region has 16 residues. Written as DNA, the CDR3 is TGTGCCAGCAGCTATGCACGGGGGACAGGTGCAGCCGAGCAGTACTTC. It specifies CASSYARGTGAAEQYF.

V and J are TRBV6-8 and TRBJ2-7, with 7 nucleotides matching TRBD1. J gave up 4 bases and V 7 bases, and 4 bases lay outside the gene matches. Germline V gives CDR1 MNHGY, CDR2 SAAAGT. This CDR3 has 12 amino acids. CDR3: CASKNRGYEQYF. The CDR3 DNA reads TGTGCCAGCAAAAACAGGGGATACGAGCAGTACTTC.

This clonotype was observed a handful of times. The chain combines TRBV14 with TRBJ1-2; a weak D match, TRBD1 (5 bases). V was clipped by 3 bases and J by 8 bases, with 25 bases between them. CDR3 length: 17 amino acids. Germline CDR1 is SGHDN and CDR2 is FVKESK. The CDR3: CASSHPKAGYRSGGYTF. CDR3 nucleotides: TGTGCCAGCAGCCACCCAAAGGCAGGGTATCGCTCCGGGGGCTACACCTTC.

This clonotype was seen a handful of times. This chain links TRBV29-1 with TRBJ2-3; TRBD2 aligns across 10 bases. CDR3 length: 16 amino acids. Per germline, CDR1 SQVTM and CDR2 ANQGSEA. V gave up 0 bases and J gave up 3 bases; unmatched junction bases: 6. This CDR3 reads CSVEDETSGKTDTQYF. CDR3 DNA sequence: TGCAGCGTTGAAGATGAAACTAGCGGGAAGACAGATACGCAGTATTTT.

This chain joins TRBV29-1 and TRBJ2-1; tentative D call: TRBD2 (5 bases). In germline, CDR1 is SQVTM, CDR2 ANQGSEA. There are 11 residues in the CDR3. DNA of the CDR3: TGCATCGGCGGGTTCGACGATGAGCAGTTCTTC. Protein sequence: CIGGFDDEQFF.

For the CDR3, the DNA is TGTGCCAGCAGCGGAGGGATCTACGAGCAGTACTTC. Protein product: CASSGGIYEQYF. V and J are TRBV9 and TRBJ2-7, with D possibly being TRBD2 (5 bases). The CDR3 extends over 12 amino acids. Looked up from germline, CDR1 is SGDLS and CDR2 is YYNGEE. Trimming pared 3 bases from V and 3 bases from J, leaving 7 bases between.

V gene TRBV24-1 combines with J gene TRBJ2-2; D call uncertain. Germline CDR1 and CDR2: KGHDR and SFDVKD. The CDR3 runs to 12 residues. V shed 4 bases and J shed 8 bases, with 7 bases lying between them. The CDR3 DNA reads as TGTGCCACCAGTGACCAAACAGGGGAGCTGTTTTTT. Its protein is CATSDQTGELFF.

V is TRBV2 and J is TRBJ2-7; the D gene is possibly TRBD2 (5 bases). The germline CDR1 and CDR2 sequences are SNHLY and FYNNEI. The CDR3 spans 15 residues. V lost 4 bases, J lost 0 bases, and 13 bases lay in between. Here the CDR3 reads CASSVRAAASYEQYF. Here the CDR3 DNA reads TGTGCCAGCAGTGTGCGAGCGGCCGCCTCCTACGAGCAGTACTTC. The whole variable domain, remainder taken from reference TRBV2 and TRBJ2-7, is EPEVTQTPSHQVTQMGQEVILRCVPISNHLYFYWYRQILGQKVEFLVSFYNNEISEKSEIFDDQFSVERPDGSNFTLKIRSTKLEDSAMYFCASSVRAAASYEQYFGPGTRLTVT.

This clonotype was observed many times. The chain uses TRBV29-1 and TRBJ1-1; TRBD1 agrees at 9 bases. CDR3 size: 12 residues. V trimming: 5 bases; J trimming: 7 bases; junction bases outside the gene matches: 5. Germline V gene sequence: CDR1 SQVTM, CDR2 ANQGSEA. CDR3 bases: TGCAGCGTTCCGGGACAGGGATTTGAAGCTTTCTTT. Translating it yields CSVPGQGFEAFF.

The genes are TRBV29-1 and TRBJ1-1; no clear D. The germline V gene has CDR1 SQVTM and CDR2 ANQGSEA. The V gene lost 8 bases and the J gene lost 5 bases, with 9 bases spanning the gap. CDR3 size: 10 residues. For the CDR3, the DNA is TGCAGCCCCGCGGGAACTGAAGCTTTCTTT. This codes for CSPAGTEAFF.

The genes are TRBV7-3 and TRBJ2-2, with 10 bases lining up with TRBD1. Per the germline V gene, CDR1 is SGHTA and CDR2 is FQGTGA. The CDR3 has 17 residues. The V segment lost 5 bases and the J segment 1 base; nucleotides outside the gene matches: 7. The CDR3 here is CASSTGTGALNTGELFF. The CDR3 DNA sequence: TGTGCCAGCAGCACCGGGACAGGGGCACTGAACACCGGGGAGCTGTTTTTT.